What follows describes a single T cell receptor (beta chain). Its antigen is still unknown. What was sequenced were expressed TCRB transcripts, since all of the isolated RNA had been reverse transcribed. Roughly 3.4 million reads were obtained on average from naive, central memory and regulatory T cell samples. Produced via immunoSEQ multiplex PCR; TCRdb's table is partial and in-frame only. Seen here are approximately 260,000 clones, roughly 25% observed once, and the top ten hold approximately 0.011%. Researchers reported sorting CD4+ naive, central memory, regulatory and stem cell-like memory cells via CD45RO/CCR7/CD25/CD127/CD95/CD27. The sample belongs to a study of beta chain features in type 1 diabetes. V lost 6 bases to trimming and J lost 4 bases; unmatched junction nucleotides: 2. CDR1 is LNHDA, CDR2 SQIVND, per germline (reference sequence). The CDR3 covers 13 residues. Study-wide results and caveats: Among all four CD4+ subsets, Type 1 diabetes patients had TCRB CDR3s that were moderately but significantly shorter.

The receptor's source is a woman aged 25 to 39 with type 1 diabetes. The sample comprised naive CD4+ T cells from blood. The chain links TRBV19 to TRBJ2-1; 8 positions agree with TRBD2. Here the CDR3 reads CASSGTRYNEQFF. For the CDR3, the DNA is TGTGCCAGTAGCGGGACTAGATACAATGAGCAGTTCTTC.